The TCR beta chain under discussion was sequenced for a study of tissue T cells after allogeneic stem cell transplantation. General study points: Motif-based clustering found tissue-specific repertoire signatures shared across patients, though few clones were shared. In patients and mice, blood and spleen missed much of tissue repertoire.

The CDR3 extends over 13 amino acids. Germline V gene lookup returns CDR1 KGHPV and CDR2 FQNQEV (reference sequence). V gave up 4 bases and J gave up 0 bases, with 5 bases separating them. This clone turned up a few times. Its antigen is as yet unknown. Mouse gene names and germline throughout. Coverage ceases 1 residue before the CDR3 finishes, and the germline J gene fills in the end. Time point here: mouse harvest day 14 after allogeneic transplant. Each mouse received 10^7 T-cell-depleted marrow cells plus 10^6 splenic CD5+ T cells by tail vein. Assay: immunoSEQ multiplex PCR; the TCRdb copy retains only in-frame clones and omits some. The table records nearly 7,000 clones, roughly 32% of them present only once.

The origin of this receptor is a female BALB/c mouse given C57BL/6 T cells with graft-versus-host disease after an allogeneic hematopoietic cell transplant. The rearrangement links TRBV26 to TRBJ2-4; D is undetermined. Sequences were obtained from skin. CDR3: CASSQQSQNTLYF. The CDR3 bases that were read are TGTGCCAGCAGTCAACAAAGTCAAAACACCTTGTAC. Full variable domain (outside the CDR3, taken from reference TRBV26 and TRBJ2-4): NSKVIQTPRYLVKGQGQKAKMRCIPEKGHPVVFWYQQNKNNEFKFLINFQNQEVLQQIDMTEKRFSAECPSNSPCSLEIQSSEAGDSALYLCASSQQSQNTLYFGAGTRLSVL.